This passage covers 14 T cell receptor beta chains from one sample sequenced in a study of blood T cell repertoires in COVID-19. Method: immunoSEQ multiplex PCR; TCRdb's copy keeps in-frame clones and lacks some. The repertoire consists of some 200,000 clones, with more than 65% occurring once and the leading ten covering about 3%. What was sequenced was peripheral blood. The receptors stem from a woman aged 25 to 45 who had recovered from COVID-19.

The sample holds a few counts of this clone. J is TRBJ2-7 and V is TRBV7-9; 7 bases line up with TRBD2. The CDR3 spans 15 residues. Germline-derived CDR1 and CDR2 are SEHNR and FQNEAQ (reference sequence). The ends lost 6 bases at V and 2 bases at J; junction bases unmatched: 10. CDR3 DNA sequence: TGTGCCAGCAGTTCAGCCGGGACTAACACCTACGAGCAGTACTTC. Amino acids: CASSSAGTNTYEQYF.

This clone appeared once. The V call is TRBV9, the J call TRBJ1-2; 9 nucleotides match TRBD1. The CDR3 extends over 15 amino acids. The junction had 10 bases not matched to a gene; V was cut back by 2 bases and J by 8 bases. Germline values: CDR1 SGDLS, CDR2 YYNGEE. CDR3 in amino acids: CASSVLPGQGPGYTF. The CDR3 region has the DNA TGTGCCAGCAGCGTCCTACCGGGACAGGGACCCGGCTACACCTTC.

CDR3 DNA: TGTGCCAGTAGTATTCTCTTCTCTGGGGCCAACGTCCTGACTTTC. The encoded protein is CASSILFSGANVLTF. The J gene is TRBJ2-6, the V gene TRBV19, with unresolved D. Germline CDR1 reads LNHDA; CDR2 reads SQIVND (reference sequence). The ends were cut back, 3 bases at V and 0 bases at J, with 6 bases in the middle. The CDR3 runs 15 residues.

V and J are TRBV5-1 and TRBJ1-5; possible D gene TRBD1, 6 bases. Germline values: CDR1 SGHRS, CDR2 YFSETQ. V was trimmed by 3 bases and J by 4 bases, leaving 14 bases between them. The CDR3 has 15 amino acids. CDR3 DNA sequence: TGCGCCAGCAGCTACGATGGACAGCTGAATCAGCCCCAGCATTTT. Amino acid sequence: CASSYDGQLNQPQHF.

The chain is built from TRBV28 and TRBJ2-3, with D perhaps TRBD2 (6 bases). This CDR3 comprises 15 residues. Trimming left V 6 bases short and J 1 base short, with 14 bases between. CDR1 MDHEN and CDR2 SYDVKM come from the germline V gene. The DNA for the CDR3 is TGTGCCAGCAGGCGGGACCTAGGGGGCACAGATACGCAGTATTTT. Translation gives CASRRDLGGTDTQYF.

The CDR3 sequence is CASSLGSSEQYF. The CDR3 nucleotides read TGTGCCAGCAGCTTGGGCTCGAGCGAGCAGTACTTC. The V and J genes are TRBV5-6 and TRBJ2-7, with unresolved D. CDR1 is SGHDT, CDR2 YYEEEE, per germline. Trimming removed 0 bases at V and 6 bases at J, with 7 bases between. The length of the CDR3 is 12 residues.

The chain has TRBV5-4 and TRBJ2-7; D call uncertain. Per the germline V gene, CDR1 is SGHNT and CDR2 is YYREEE (reference sequence). The CDR3 is 13 amino acids. V lost 4 bases and J 0 bases, leaving 8 bases between the germline ends. The CDR3: CASSQYVSYEQYF. The DNA of the CDR3 is TGTGCCAGCAGCCAGTACGTCTCCTACGAGCAGTACTTC.

This clone was seen a single time. The V gene is TRBV19, the J gene TRBJ2-7, with 8 bases aligning to TRBD1. V lost 7 bases and J lost 4; bases outside the gene matches: 9. Germline V gene data show CDR1 as LNHDA and CDR2 as SQIVND (reference sequence). This CDR3 region has 14 residues. Here the CDR3 reads CASKVGTGLYEQYF. CDR3 in DNA: TGTGCCAGTAAGGTCGGGACAGGACTTTACGAGCAGTACTTC.

This clone was seen a handful of times. The V call is TRBV28, the J call TRBJ1-5, with 8 bases aligning to TRBD1. This CDR3 has 14 residues. V lost 5 bases and J lost 7; bases outside the gene matches: 7. Germline V gives CDR1 MDHEN, CDR2 SYDVKM. The CDR3 DNA follows: TGTGCCAGCAGTCTGGACAGGGTTGACCAGCCCCAGCATTTT. Its translation: CASSLDRVDQPQHF.

The chain employs TRBV5-1 and TRBJ1-2; 11 bases are shared with TRBD1. This CDR3 spans 15 amino acids. The germline CDR1 and CDR2 sequences are SGHRS and YFSETQ. J gave up 5 bases and V 4 bases, and 7 bases lay outside the gene matches. The CDR3 loop reads CASSGTGQGDYGYTF. The CDR3 coding sequence is TGCGCCAGCAGCGGGACGGGACAGGGGGATTATGGCTACACCTTC.

The rearrangement uses TRBV7-2 and TRBJ2-2; TRBD2 matches at 11 bases. With V trimmed by 5 bases and J by 7 bases, 6 bases remained unmatched. Looked up from germline, CDR1 is SGHTA and CDR2 is FQGNSA. The CDR3 covers 15 residues. The CDR3 sequence: CASSIRTSGRGELFF. The CDR3 DNA sequence: TGTGCCAGCAGCATCCGGACTAGCGGGCGCGGGGAGCTGTTTTTT.

The chain employs TRBV25-1 and TRBJ2-7, with 8 bases matching TRBD1. V lost 5 bases and J lost 5; bases outside the gene matches: 14. The germline CDR1 and CDR2 sequences are MGHDK and SYGVNS. The CDR3 sequence is 16 residues long. CDR3 loop: CASSWVLWTGIHEQYF. DNA of the CDR3: TGTGCCAGCAGTTGGGTATTGTGGACAGGGATACACGAGCAGTACTTC.

The count of this clone is one. The V call is TRBV20-1, the J call TRBJ2-5, with D perhaps TRBD1 (6 bases). Trimming stripped 3 bases from V and 0 bases from J, with 14 bases between. Per germline, CDR1 DFQATT and CDR2 SNEGSKA (reference sequence). The CDR3 spans 15 residues. The CDR3: CSASFPGTNQETQYF. The CDR3 DNA reads TGCAGTGCTAGTTTCCCCGGGACAAACCAAGAGACCCAGTACTTC.

This clone showed up just a few times. The chain combines TRBV19 with TRBJ2-1, with 8 bases matching TRBD2. V lost 0 bases to trimming and J lost 10 bases; unmatched junction nucleotides: 5. This CDR3 has 14 amino acids. The germline CDR1 and CDR2 sequences are LNHDA and SQIVND (reference sequence). CDR3: CASSIDRTSTEQFF. For the CDR3, the DNA is TGTGCCAGTAGTATAGATAGGACTAGCACCGAGCAGTTCTTC.